The T cell receptor beta chain under discussion was sequenced for a study of blood T cell repertoires in COVID-19. The germline V gene has CDR1 SNHLY and CDR2 FYNNEI. This CDR3 region has 15 residues. Unmatched junction bases numbered 8, after V lost 6 bases and J lost 1 base. Repertoires were generated with immunoSEQ multiplex PCR, while TCRdb's copy carries only in-frame clones and drops some. The sample contains just over 50,000 clones, roughly 84% of which appear only once. The rearrangement uses TRBV2 and TRBJ2-7, with 8 bases lining up with TRBD1. The sequence came from a man older than 75 with active COVID-19. Sequenced material: peripheral blood. The CDR3 here is CASRRDRGQSYEQYF. Here the CDR3 DNA reads TGTGCCAGCAGGCGTGACAGGGGACAATCCTACGAGCAGTACTTC.